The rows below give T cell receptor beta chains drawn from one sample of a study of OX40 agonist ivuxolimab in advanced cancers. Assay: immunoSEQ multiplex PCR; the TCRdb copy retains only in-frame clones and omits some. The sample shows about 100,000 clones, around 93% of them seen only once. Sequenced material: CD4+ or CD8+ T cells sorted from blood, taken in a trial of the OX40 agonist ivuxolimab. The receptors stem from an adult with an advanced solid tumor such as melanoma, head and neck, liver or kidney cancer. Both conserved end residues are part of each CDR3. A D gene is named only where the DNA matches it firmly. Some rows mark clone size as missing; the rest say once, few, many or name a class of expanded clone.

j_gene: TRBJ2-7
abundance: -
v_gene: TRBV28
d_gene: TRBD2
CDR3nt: TGTGCCAGCAGTTTGCTAGCGGAGTACGACTACGAGCAGTACTTC
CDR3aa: CASSLLAEYDYEQYF

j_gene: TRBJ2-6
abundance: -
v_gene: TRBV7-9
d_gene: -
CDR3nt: TGTGCCAGCAGCCCTACAAGGGCCGGGGCCAACGTCCTGACTTTC
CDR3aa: CASSPTRAGANVLTF

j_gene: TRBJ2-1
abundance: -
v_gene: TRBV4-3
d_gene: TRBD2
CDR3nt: TGCGCCAGCAGCCAAGATTCGGGACTAGATAGCTCCTACAATGAGCAGTTCTTC
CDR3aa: CASSQDSGLDSSYNEQFF

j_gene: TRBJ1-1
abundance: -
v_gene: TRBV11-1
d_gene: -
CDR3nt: TGTGCCAGCAGCTTAGGGCGAACCGCTGAAGCTTTCTTT
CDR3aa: CASSLGRTAEAFF

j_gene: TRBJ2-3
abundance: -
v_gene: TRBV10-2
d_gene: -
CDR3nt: TGCGCCAGCAAACAGGGTACTAGCACAGATACGCAGTATTTT
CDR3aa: CASKQGTSTDTQYF

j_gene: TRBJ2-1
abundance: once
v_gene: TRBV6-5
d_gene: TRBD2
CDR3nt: TGTGCCAGCGCCCTAGCGGCCACTGGATCCAATGAGCAGTTCTTC
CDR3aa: CASALAATGSNEQFF

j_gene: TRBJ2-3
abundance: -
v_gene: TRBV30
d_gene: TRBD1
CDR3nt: TGTGCCTGCAGACAGGGAAGCACAGATACGCAGTATTTT
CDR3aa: CACRQGSTDTQYF

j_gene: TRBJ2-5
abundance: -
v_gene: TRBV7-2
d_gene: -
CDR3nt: TGTGCCAGCAGCCTCGGACAGGGAGGGGGAAAGACCCAGTACTTC
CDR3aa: CASSLGQGGGKTQYF

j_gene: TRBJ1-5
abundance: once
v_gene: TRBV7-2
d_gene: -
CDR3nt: TGTGCCAGCAGCTTAGAAGGGGGCAATCAGCCCCAGCATTTT
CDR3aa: CASSLEGGNQPQHF

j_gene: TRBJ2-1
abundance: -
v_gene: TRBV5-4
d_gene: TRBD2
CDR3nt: TGTGCCAGTACTAGCGGATCCTACAATGAGCAGTTCTTC
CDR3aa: CASTSGSYNEQFF

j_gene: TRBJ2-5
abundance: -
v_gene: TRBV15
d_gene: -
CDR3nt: TGTGCCACCAGCAGGGCCGTTCAGCAGCAAGAGACCCAGTACTTC
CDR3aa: CATSRAVQQQETQYF

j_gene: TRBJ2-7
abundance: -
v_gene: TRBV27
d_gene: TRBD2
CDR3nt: TGTGCCAGCAGTCAGCTCATAGCGGGGCCGGACGAGCAGTACTTC
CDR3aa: CASSQLIAGPDEQYF

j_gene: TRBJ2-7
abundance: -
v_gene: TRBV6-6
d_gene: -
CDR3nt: TGTGCCAGCAGCCATCAGGGGTGGGAGACCTCCTACGAGCAGTACTTC
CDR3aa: CASSHQGWETSYEQYF

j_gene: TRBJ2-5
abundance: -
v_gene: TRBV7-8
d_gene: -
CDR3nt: TGTGCCAGCAGCTTGAAATCAAACCCCGGGACCCAGTACTTC
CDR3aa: CASSLKSNPGTQYF

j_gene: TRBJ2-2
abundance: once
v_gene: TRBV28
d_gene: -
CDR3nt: TGTGCCAGCAGTCCGGACCCCGGCGGGGAGCTGTTTTTT
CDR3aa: CASSPDPGGELFF

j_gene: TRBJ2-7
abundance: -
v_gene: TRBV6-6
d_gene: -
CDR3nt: TGTGCCAGCAGGGAGTCACAGGCGACCGAGCAGTACTTC
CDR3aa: CASRESQATEQYF

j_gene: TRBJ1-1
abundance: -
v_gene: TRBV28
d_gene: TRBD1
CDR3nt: TGTGCCAGCAGCTTAACCGGGACAGGGGGCTGGACTGAAGCTTTCTTT
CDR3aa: CASSLTGTGGWTEAFF

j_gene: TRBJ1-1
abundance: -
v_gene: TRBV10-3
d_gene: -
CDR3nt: TGTGCCATCAGAAGTCGAACCCAGGACACTGAAGCTTTCTTT
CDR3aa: CAIRSRTQDTEAFF

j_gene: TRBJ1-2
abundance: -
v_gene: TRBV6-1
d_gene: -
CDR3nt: TGTGCCACCAAGGTTGAGGGCTACACCTTC
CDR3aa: CATKVEGYTF

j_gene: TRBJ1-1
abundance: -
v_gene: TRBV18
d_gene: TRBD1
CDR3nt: TGTGCCAGCTCACCGACTCAACTCCTTGGGACAGGACTTAATGAAGCTTTCTTT
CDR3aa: CASSPTQLLGTGLNEAFF

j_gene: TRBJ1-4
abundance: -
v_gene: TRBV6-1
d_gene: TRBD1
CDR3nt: TGTGCCAGCTTACCCGACAGGGGGAGGGTTGAAAAACTGTTTTTT
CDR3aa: CASLPDRGRVEKLFF

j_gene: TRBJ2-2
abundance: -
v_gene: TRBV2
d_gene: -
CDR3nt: TGTGCCAGCAGTGAATTCCAGGGATCTCGCACCGGGGAGCTGTTTTTT
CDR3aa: CASSEFQGSRTGELFF

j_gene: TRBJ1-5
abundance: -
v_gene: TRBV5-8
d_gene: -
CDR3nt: TGTGCCAGCAGCTTGGGTCGGGTTCCGATCAATAGCAATCAGCCCCAGCATTTT
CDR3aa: CASSLGRVPINSNQPQHF

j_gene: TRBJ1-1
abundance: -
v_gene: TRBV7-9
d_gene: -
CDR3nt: TGTGCCAGCAGCTTCGTAGGCGGGAACACTGAAGCTTTCTTT
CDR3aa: CASSFVGGNTEAFF

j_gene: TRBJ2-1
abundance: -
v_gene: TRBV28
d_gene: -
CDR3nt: TGTGCCAGCAGTTTGTTAGAGCGGAGGAATGAGCAGTTCTTC
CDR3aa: CASSLLERRNEQFF

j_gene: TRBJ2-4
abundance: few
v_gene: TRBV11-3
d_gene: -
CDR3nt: TGTGCCAGCAGCCTCCGAATAGCCAAAAACATTCAGTACTTC
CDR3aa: CASSLRIAKNIQYF

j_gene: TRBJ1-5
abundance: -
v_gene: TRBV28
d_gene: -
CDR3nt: TGTGCCAGCAGTTTATTAAATTATGGGGGGGGCAGGCAGCCCCAGCATTTT
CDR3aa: CASSLLNYGGGRQPQHF

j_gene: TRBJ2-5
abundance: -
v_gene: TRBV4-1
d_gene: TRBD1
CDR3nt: TGCGCCAGCAGCCAGCGGACAGGGGGCTTAGAGACCCAGTACTTC
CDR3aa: CASSQRTGGLETQYF

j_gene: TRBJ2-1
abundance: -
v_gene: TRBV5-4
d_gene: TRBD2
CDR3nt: TGTGCCAGCAGCCGGCTAGCGGGAGGTCACAATGAGCAGTTCTTC
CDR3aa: CASSRLAGGHNEQFF

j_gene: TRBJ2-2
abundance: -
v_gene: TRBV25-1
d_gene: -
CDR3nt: TGTGCCAGCAGTGATCCTACGAACACCGGGGAGCTGTTTTTT
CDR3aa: CASSDPTNTGELFF

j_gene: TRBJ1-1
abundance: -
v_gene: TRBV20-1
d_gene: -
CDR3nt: TGCAGTGCTAGAGTCAGCCAGGCTTTCTTT
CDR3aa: CSARVSQAFF

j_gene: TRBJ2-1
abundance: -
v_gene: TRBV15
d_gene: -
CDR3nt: TGTGCCACCAGCAGAGCCGCCAGCTCCTACAATGAGCAGTTCTTC
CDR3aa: CATSRAASSYNEQFF

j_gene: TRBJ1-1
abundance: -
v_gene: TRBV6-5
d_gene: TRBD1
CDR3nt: TGTGCCAGTCAGGATCCCGGGACAGCGAACACTGAAGCTTTCTTT
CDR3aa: CASQDPGTANTEAFF

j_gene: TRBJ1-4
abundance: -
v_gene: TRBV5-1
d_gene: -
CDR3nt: TGCGCCAGCAGCTTGAACCAGCCTAATGAAAAACTGTTTTTT
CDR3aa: CASSLNQPNEKLFF

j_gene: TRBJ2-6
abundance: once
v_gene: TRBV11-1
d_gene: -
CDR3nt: TGTGCCAGCAGCTTACACTGGAACTTGCCCGGGGCCAACGTCCTGACTTTC
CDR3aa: CASSLHWNLPGANVLTF

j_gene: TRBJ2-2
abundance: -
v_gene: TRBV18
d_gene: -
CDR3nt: TGTGCCAGCTCACCTATGGCCTACACCGGGGAGCTGTTTTTT
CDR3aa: CASSPMAYTGELFF

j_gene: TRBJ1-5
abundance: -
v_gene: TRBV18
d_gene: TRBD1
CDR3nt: TGTGCCAGCTCACTCGGGACAGGGCGCAGCAATCAGCCCCAGCATTTT
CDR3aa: CASSLGTGRSNQPQHF

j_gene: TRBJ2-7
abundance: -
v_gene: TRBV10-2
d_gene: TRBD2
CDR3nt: TGCGCCAGCAGCGGGACTAGCGACGACTACGAGCAGTACTTC
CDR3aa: CASSGTSDDYEQYF

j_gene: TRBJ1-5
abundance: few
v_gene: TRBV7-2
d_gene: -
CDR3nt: TGTGCCAGCAGCTTAGAAGCACGGAGCAATCAGCCCCAGCATTTT
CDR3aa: CASSLEARSNQPQHF

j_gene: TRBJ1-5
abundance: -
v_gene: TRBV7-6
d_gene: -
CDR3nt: TGTGCCAGCAGCTATGGTTGGGATCAGCCCCAGCATTTT
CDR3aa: CASSYGWDQPQHF

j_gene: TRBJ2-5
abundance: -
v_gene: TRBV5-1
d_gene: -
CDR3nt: TGCGCCAGCAGCTTGGCAGAGACCCAGTACTTC
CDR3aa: CASSLAETQYF

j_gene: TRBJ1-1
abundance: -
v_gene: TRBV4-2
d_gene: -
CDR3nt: TGTGCCAGCAGCCAAGACCGCAACAGGGTCTCTGAAGCTTTCTTT
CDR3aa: CASSQDRNRVSEAFF

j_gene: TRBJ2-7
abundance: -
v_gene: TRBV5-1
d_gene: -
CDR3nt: TGCGCCAGCAGGCGGGACGTAAGGGACGAGCAGTACTTC
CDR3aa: CASRRDVRDEQYF

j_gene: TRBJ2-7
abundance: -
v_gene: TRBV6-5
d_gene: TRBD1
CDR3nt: TGTGCCAGCAGTTCGGCCGGGACAGGGGGCGCGGGGGAGCAGTACTTC
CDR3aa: CASSSAGTGGAGEQYF

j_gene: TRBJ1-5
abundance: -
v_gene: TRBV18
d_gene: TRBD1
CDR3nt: TGTGCCAGCTCACGGGACAGAATGAATCAGCCCCAGCATTTT
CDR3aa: CASSRDRMNQPQHF

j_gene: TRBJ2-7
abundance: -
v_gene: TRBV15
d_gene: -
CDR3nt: TGTGCCACCAGCAGAGATCTAGGGGGACAGCAGTACTTC
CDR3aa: CATSRDLGGQQYF

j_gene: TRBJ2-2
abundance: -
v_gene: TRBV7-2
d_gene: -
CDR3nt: TGTGCCAGCAGCTTAGTTTTGGGCACCGGGGAGCTGTTTTTT
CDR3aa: CASSLVLGTGELFF

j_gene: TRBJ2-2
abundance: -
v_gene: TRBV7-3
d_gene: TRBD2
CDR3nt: TGTGCCAGCAGCTCAGGAGCGGGAGGGAACACCGGGGAGCTGTTTTTT
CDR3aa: CASSSGAGGNTGELFF